The clone carrying this TCR beta chain showed up just once. Its matching antigen is unknown. Replicate PCRs run on sorted subsets employed roughly 190 ng DNA, approximately 30,000 T cell genomes. The protocol was immunoSEQ multiplex PCR, while the TCRdb copy is restricted to in-frame clones and leaves out a portion. The sample lists over 1.5 million clones, about 98% occurring once. This sample stems from a study of shared clonotypes between healthy human individuals. Study summary: A few men and a couple of women, aged 18 to 49, were donors. General study points: Relative to memory subsets, naive subsets generally showed larger estimated richness.

Trimming removed 6 bases from V and 4 bases from J; junction bases left unmatched: 4. CDR1 MNHNY and CDR2 SVGAGI come from the germline V gene (reference sequence). The CDR3 runs 13 residues. The chain joins TRBV6-6 to TRBJ2-5, with TRBD2 matching 8 bases. Sequencing input: naive CD4+ T cells sorted from blood. Indicated subset: CD45RA+ positively selected. The sequence came from a man aged 30-40 years in good health. In DNA, the CDR3 is TGTGCCAGCAGGAGACGGGAGGGAGAGACCCAGTACTTC. Encoded protein: CASRRREGETQYF.